The 30 T cell receptor beta chains listed next were all sequenced from one sample in a study of blood T cells in healthy people across ages. A second about 7 to 11 cycle PCR used barcoded and J-beta primers. TCRdb reprocessed the 5' RACE reads via MiXCR and lists one record per CDR3 protein. In the table there are 800,000 to 950,000 distinct CDR3 sequences, around 34% of which are singletons. The sample comprised blood. These receptors all stem from a man between 18 and 35 years old in good health.

The chain carries TRBV20-1 and TRBJ2-7; 9 bases align to TRBD1. Losses at the gene ends were 6 bases for V and 6 bases for J; bases not matched to a gene: 12. This CDR3 has 14 amino acids. The germline V gene has CDR1 DFQATT and CDR2 SNEGSKA (reference sequence). For the CDR3, the DNA is TGCAGTGCCTACACTCCGGACAGGGGACTCGAGCAGTACTTC. This sequence encodes CSAYTPDRGLEQYF.

Only a few counts were recorded for this clonotype. The J gene is TRBJ1-1, the V gene TRBV20-1; D not certain. The CDR3 spans 13 residues. Per the germline V gene, CDR1 is DFQATT and CDR2 is SNEGSKA (reference sequence). V was shortened by 5 bases and J by 5 bases, with 15 bases between the two germline ends. CDR3 DNA sequence: TGCAGTGCTTACCGTCCCGGAGGGACTGAAGCTTTCTTT. This gives the protein CSAYRPGGTEAFF.

This clonotype has at least ten counts. The J gene is TRBJ2-3, the V gene TRBV6-2 or TRBV6-3, with no clear D. From germline, CDR1 is MNHEY and CDR2 SVGEGT. The ends were cut back, 6 bases at V and 7 bases at J, with 11 bases in the middle. This CDR3 region has 12 residues. CDR3 nucleotides: TGTGCCAGCAGCCCCGGTGACTATACGCAGTATTTT. It yields the protein CASSPGDYTQYF.

This clonotype came up a few times. The rearrangement joins TRBV7-2 to TRBJ2-3; a weak D match, TRBD2 (5 bases). Germline V CDR1 and CDR2: SGHTA, FQGNSA. The CDR3 is 15 residues long. With 5 bases removed from V and 1 base from J, the gap between germline ends came to 13 bases. The CDR3 here is CASSRREEGTDTQYF. The CDR3 nucleotides read TGTGCCAGCAGCAGGAGAGAGGAGGGCACAGATACGCAGTATTTT.

This chain links TRBV7-9 with TRBJ1-2, with D possibly being TRBD1 (5 bases). The CDR3 contains 13 residues. V lost 1 base to trimming and J lost 4 bases, with 7 bases between them. Germline loops: CDR1 SEHNR, CDR2 FQNEAQ (reference sequence). DNA of the CDR3: TGTGCCAGCAGCTTAGAACAGGCCTATGGCTACACCTTC. This sequence encodes CASSLEQAYGYTF.

This clonotype was observed many times. The chain couples TRBV20-1 to TRBJ2-1; 12 positions match TRBD2. The J segment lost 4 bases and the V segment lost 6 bases, leaving 4 bases of the junction unmatched. CDR1 is DFQATT, CDR2 SNEGSKA, per germline (reference sequence). The CDR3 is made up of 14 amino acids. CDR3 protein: CSADLAGGYNEQFF. For the CDR3, the DNA is TGCAGTGCGGATCTAGCGGGGGGGTACAATGAGCAGTTCTTC.

V gene TRBV7-9 combines with J gene TRBJ1-5; the match to TRBD1 covers 7 bases. V dropped 8 bases and J dropped 2; count of bases not matched to a gene: 6. CDR3 length: 14 residues. The germline V gene has CDR1 SEHNR and CDR2 FQNEAQ (reference sequence). The CDR3 is CASASTGGNQPQHF. The CDR3 region has the DNA TGTGCCAGCGCCTCCACAGGGGGCAATCAGCCCCAGCATTTT.

The chain joins TRBV2 to TRBJ2-1; the match to TRBD1 covers 8 bases. Germline CDR1 reads SNHLY; CDR2 reads FYNNEI. V trimming: 6 bases; J trimming: 3 bases; junction bases outside the gene matches: 10. The CDR3 length is 16 residues. The CDR3 spells CASSPLTGESYNEQFF. CDR3 coding DNA: TGTGCCAGCAGCCCCCTGACAGGGGAAAGCTACAATGAGCAGTTCTTC.

This clonotype was observed a handful of times. The chain uses TRBV11-1 and TRBJ2-1, with 7 bases lining up with TRBD2. Judging by the DNA end, TRBJ2-7 fits better; the J call may be wrong. The CDR3 contains 16 residues. CDR1 and CDR2 from the germline V gene are SGHAT and FQDESV (reference sequence). CDR3 bases: TGTGCCAGCAGCTTGTCCGGGGGGAGCTCCTACAATGAGCAGTACTTC. Protein: CASSLSGGSSYNEQYF.

The table lists this clonotype with a few counts. The rearrangement links TRBV4-1 to TRBJ1-6; TRBD1 is a possible D gene (6 bases). V gave up 1 base and J gave up 3 bases, with 13 bases separating them. The germline gives CDR1 MGHRA, CDR2 YSYEKL. The CDR3 runs 17 residues. This CDR3 reads CASSQVGGRIYNSPLHF. DNA of the CDR3: TGCGCCAGCAGCCAAGTGGGGGGGCGGATCTATAATTCACCCCTCCACTTT.

Concerning this clonotype: Given a much more abundant clone one base away, this may be a read error. The chain combines TRBV12-3 or TRBV12-4 with TRBJ2-7; D is undetermined. The ends were cut back, 6 bases at V and 1 base at J, with 7 bases in the middle. This CDR3 region has 12 residues. CDR3 protein: CASRWVSYEQYF. DNA for the CDR3: TGTGCCAGCAGGTGGGTTTCCTACGAGCAGTACTTC.

This chain uses TRBV5-1 with TRBJ2-5; 8 nucleotides match TRBD1. V shed 4 bases, J shed 11 bases, and the junction held 19 bases outside the gene matches. The CDR3 sequence is 16 residues long. The germline V gene encodes CDR1 SGHRS and CDR2 YFSETQ. CDR3 coding DNA: TGCGCCAGCAGCCCGATGACAGGGGAGTTTATGAATGAGCAGTACTTC. This sequence encodes CASSPMTGEFMNEQYF.

This clonotype was seen many times. V is TRBV9 and J is TRBJ2-3; no reliable D call. V was pared by 0 bases and J by 3 bases, with 11 bases between. The length of the CDR3 is 15 residues. CDR1 is SGDLS and CDR2 is YYNGEE in the germline V gene. In nucleotides, the CDR3 is TGTGCCAGCAGCGTAGACAACTTCCTAACAGATACGCAGTATTTT. Protein: CASSVDNFLTDTQYF.

This clonotype has ten or more counts. The chain employs TRBV7-2 and TRBJ2-5, with D unresolved. Germline CDR1 is SGHTA and CDR2 is FQGNSA. The CDR3 contains 11 residues. Trimming removed 2 bases from V and 9 bases from J, with 7 bases in between. The CDR3 sequence: CASSLIGSQYF. Written as DNA, the CDR3 is TGTGCCAGCAGCTTAATCGGGTCCCAGTACTTC.

This clonotype was recorded a few times. This may stem from a read error, because a much larger clone lies one nucleotide away. This chain joins TRBV7-2 and TRBJ2-4, with D perhaps TRBD1 (6 bases). Deletions cut 5 bases from V and 6 bases from J, with 11 bases between. This CDR3 region has 13 residues. Germline CDR1 and CDR2: SGHTA and FQGNSA. The CDR3 is CASSRGQLNIQYF. The CDR3 DNA sequence: TGTGCCAGCAGCCGCGGACAGTTAAACATTCAGTACTTC.

This rearrangement joins TRBV27 to TRBJ1-5; no clear D. The germline CDR1 and CDR2 sequences are MNHEY and SMNVEV (reference sequence). CDR3 length: 15 residues. Trimming removed 5 bases from V and 3 bases from J, with 14 bases in between. The CDR3 sequence is CASSPSRISNQPQHF. The CDR3 nucleotides are TGTGCCAGCAGTCCATCCCGGATTTCCAATCAGCCCCAGCATTTT.

The V and J genes are TRBV25-1 and TRBJ1-1, with 8 bases matching TRBD1. Unmatched junction bases numbered 7, after V lost 6 bases and J lost 1 base. The CDR3 is 15 amino acids. The germline gives CDR1 MGHDK, CDR2 SYGVNS. The CDR3 coding sequence is TGTGCCAGCAGGCCTTCGACAGGGGAGAACACTGAAGCTTTCTTT. As protein: CASRPSTGENTEAFF.

V usage is TRBV7-2 and J usage is TRBJ2-3, with 15 bases that match TRBD2. V trimming: 6 bases; J trimming: 8 bases; junction bases outside the gene matches: 9. Germline lookup yields CDR1 SGHTA and CDR2 FQGNSA. The CDR3 has 16 residues. This CDR3 is CASRLGLAGGRGTQYF. Here the CDR3 DNA reads TGTGCCAGCAGACTAGGACTAGCGGGGGGGAGGGGTACGCAGTATTTT.

V is TRBV20-1 and J is TRBJ1-2; D is ambiguous. Germline V gene sequence: CDR1 DFQATT, CDR2 SNEGSKA (reference sequence). V shed 1 base and J shed 6 bases, with 12 bases lying between them. CDR3 length equals 13 residues. For the CDR3, the DNA is TGCAGTGCTAGAGGTATAGGGAACGATGGCTACACCTTC. Translating it yields CSARGIGNDGYTF.

The sample holds one count of this clonotype. The CDR3 protein is CASTTSMDTATGELFF. CDR3 DNA: TGTGCCAGCACCACCTCGATGGACACCGCCACCGGGGAGCTGTTTTTT. The chain joins TRBV6-2 or TRBV6-3 to TRBJ2-2; D might be TRBD1 (5 bases). Germline V gene sequence: CDR1 MNHEY, CDR2 SVGEGT. This CDR3 is built from 16 residues. Between the trimmed V and J ends, which lost 7 bases and 4 bases, there was a span of 19 bases.

This clonotype was picked up one time. A much larger clone differs by one base, so this may be a read error. V gene TRBV7-9 combines with J gene TRBJ2-5; 7 nucleotides line up with TRBD1. This CDR3 has 15 residues. The germline V gene encodes CDR1 SEHNR and CDR2 FQNEAQ (reference sequence). CDR3 in amino acids: CAGSPSPRGQETQYF. CDR3 DNA: TGTGCCGGCAGCCCATCCCCCAGGGGGCAAGAGACCCAGTACTTC.

This clonotype came up a few times. The chain recombines TRBV7-2 with TRBJ2-5; D is perhaps TRBD1 (6 bases). The CDR3 covers 17 residues. CDR1 and CDR2 from the germline V gene are SGHTA and FQGNSA. V gave up 5 bases and J gave up 5 bases, with 24 bases separating them. This CDR3 is CASSQLGPLQGSETQYF. DNA of the CDR3: TGTGCCAGCAGCCAATTGGGGCCCCTCCAGGGGTCGGAGACCCAGTACTTC.

This clonotype was detected a few times. The chain combines TRBV5-5 with TRBJ1-1; TRBD1 is a possible D gene (5 bases). With 2 bases removed from V and 1 base from J, the gap between germline ends came to 9 bases. The CDR3 has 14 amino acids. CDR1 is SGHKS, CDR2 YYEKEE, per germline (reference sequence). The CDR3 sequence is CASSFRQRNTEAFF. DNA for the CDR3: TGTGCCAGCAGCTTCCGACAGAGGAACACTGAAGCTTTCTTT.

The gene calls are TRBV5-5 and TRBJ1-5; D is perhaps TRBD1 (5 bases). The CDR3 is 15 residues long. V was clipped by 4 bases and J by 1 base, with 12 bases between them. Germline V gene lookup returns CDR1 SGHKS and CDR2 YYEKEE (reference sequence). The CDR3 sequence: CASSQQWGSNQPQHF. The CDR3 DNA is TGTGCCAGCAGCCAGCAGTGGGGCAGCAATCAGCCCCAGCATTTT.

The chain links TRBV15 to TRBJ1-3; D not certain. Germline lookup yields CDR1 LNHNV and CDR2 YYDKDF (reference sequence). V was cut by 1 base and J by 8 bases, with 9 bases left in between. This CDR3 has 13 amino acids. The CDR3 spells CATSRVLRHTIYF. CDR3 coding DNA: TGTGCCACCAGCAGAGTTCTTCGACACACCATATATTTT. Supplemented by reference TRBV15 and TRBJ1-3, the full variable domain reads DAMVIQNPRYQVTQFGKPVTLSCSQTLNHNVMYWYQQKSSQAPKLLFHYYDKDFNNEADTPDNFQSRRPNTSFCFLDIRSPGLGDTAMYLCATSRVLRHTIYFGEGSWLTVV.

To note about this clonotype: A read error is possible here, since a much larger clone lies one base away. The chain employs TRBV10-3 and TRBJ2-5, with 8 bases fitting TRBD1. The DNA end is a closer match to TRBJ2-7, so the J assignment may be wrong. The CDR3 is 13 amino acids. CDR1 is ENHRY and CDR2 is SYGVKD in the germline V gene. The CDR3 DNA is TGTGCCATCTGGGGACAGGACGACCACGAGCAGTACTTC. It is translated as CAIWGQDDHEQYF.

The chain combines TRBV10-3 with TRBJ1-1, with D tentatively TRBD1 (5 bases). CDR1 ENHRY and CDR2 SYGVKD come from the germline V gene. V was clipped by 6 bases and J by 5 bases, with 16 bases between them. The CDR3 is 14 residues long. The DNA of the CDR3 is TGTGCCATCAGCCCAATATGGGGGGTTACTGAAGCTTTCTTT. Its protein is CAISPIWGVTEAFF.

This clonotype occurred once. A much larger clonotype is one base distant, so this may be a read error. The chain links TRBV10-3 to TRBJ2-5; 8 bases agree with TRBD1. The DNA end is a closer match to TRBJ2-7, so the J assignment may be wrong. This CDR3 is 14 amino acids long. Per the germline V gene, CDR1 is ENHRY and CDR2 is SYGVKD. DNA of the CDR3: TGTGCCACCAGTGAGCTTCAGGGGGCGCACGAGCAGTACTTC. It encodes CATSELQGAHEQYF.

The sample holds a few counts of this clonotype. The genes are TRBV5-1 and TRBJ2-1; 9 bases are shared with TRBD1. Germline lookup yields CDR1 SGHRS and CDR2 YFSETQ. V shed 4 bases, J shed 5 bases, and the junction held 7 bases outside the gene matches. This CDR3 spans 15 amino acids. For the CDR3, the DNA is TGCGCCAGCAGCGCGGAAGGGACAGGGAACAATGAGCAGTTCTTC. Translating it yields CASSAEGTGNNEQFF.

The V and J genes are TRBV20-1 and TRBJ2-3, with 8 nucleotides matching TRBD2. Germline trimming cut 2 bases from V and 0 bases from J; bases unmatched to any gene: 4. The CDR3 length is 15 residues. Germline assignment: CDR1 DFQATT and CDR2 SNEGSKA (reference sequence). The DNA for the CDR3 is TGCAGTGCTAGAACCTTAGCGGGAAGCACAGATACGCAGTATTTT. Protein sequence: CSARTLAGSTDTQYF.